This is a list of T cell receptor beta chains from one sample in a study of read filtering for tumor transcriptome and immune sequencing. Each CDR3 protein is one row after TCRdb ran MiXCR on the reads. Here the sample spans 40,000 or so distinct CDR3 sequences, more than 13% being singletons. The source material was a population of CD138-negative cells sorted from bone marrow. These receptor sequences come from a donor aged 40 or older with multiple myeloma. Both conserved end residues are part of each CDR3. Fields, in order: J gene, clone size, D gene, V gene, CDR3 protein, CDR3 DNA. A D gene is named only where the DNA matches it firmly. Size is stated for part of the rows, as once, few or many counts, or as a class when the clone is expanded.

>TRBJ2-7|many|TRBD1|TRBV6-5
CASSYHETGGYEQYF
TGTGCCAGCAGTTACCACGAGACAGGGGGCTACGAGCAGTACTTC
>TRBJ2-7|many|.|TRBV29-1
CSVEEALGGEQYF
TGCAGCGTTGAAGAAGCACTGGGTGGCGAGCAGTACTTC
>TRBJ2-7|many|.|TRBV5-1
CASRGYPDSSYEQYF
TGCGCCAGCAGAGGGTATCCAGACAGCTCCTACGAGCAGTACTTC
>TRBJ2-1|many|.|TRBV29-1
CSVERWWRGTYNEQFF
TGCAGCGTTGAACGGTGGTGGCGAGGGACTTACAATGAGCAGTTCTTC
>TRBJ1-4|few|.|TRBV7-9
CASSLSGTLFF
TGTGCCAGCAGCTTAAGTGGTACACTGTTTTTT
>TRBJ2-7|many|.|TRBV9
CASQGFEQYF
TGTGCCAGTCAGGGATTCGAGCAGTACTTC
>TRBJ2-3|many|TRBD2|TRBV5-1
CASSPGWTSGSTDTQYF
TGCGCCAGCAGCCCTGGTTGGACTAGCGGGAGCACAGATACGCAGTATTTT
>TRBJ1-5|many|.|TRBV12-3/TRBV12-4
CASSFVGRNQPQHF
TGTGCCAGCAGTTTCGTGGGACGGAATCAGCCCCAGCATTTT
>TRBJ2-3|few|.|TRBV7-3
CASSLMGIPSTDTQYF
TGTGCCAGCAGCCTCATGGGGATTCCTAGCACAGATACGCAGTATTTT
>TRBJ2-7|many|TRBD1|TRBV5-1
CASSSPRGTGSYEQYF
TGCGCCAGCAGCTCACCCCGGGGGACAGGTAGCTACGAGCAGTACTTC
>TRBJ1-6|many|.|TRBV6-5
CASSPTDVVSPLHF
TGTGCCAGCAGCCCTACGGATGTTGTTTCACCCCTCCACTTT
>TRBJ2-1|many|.|TRBV12-3/TRBV12-4
CASSLARPAEQFF
TGTGCCAGCAGTTTAGCGCGGCCCGCGGAGCAGTTCTTC
>TRBJ2-7|once|.|TRBV3-1
CASSGIYEQYF
TGTGCCAGCAGTGGGATCTACGAGCAGTACTTC
>TRBJ1-2|many|.|TRBV6-1
CASTRGDYGYTF
TGTGCCAGCACTAGGGGCGACTATGGCTACACCTTC
>TRBJ1-1|.|.|TRBV2
CASGASPGANTEAFF
TGTGCCAGCGGTGCTTCCCCGGGGGCTAACACTGAAGCCTTCTTT
>TRBJ2-7|.|TRBD1|TRBV28
CASQPDRSPYELYF
TGTGCCAGCCAACCGGACAGGAGCCCTTACGAGCTGTACTTC
>TRBJ2-5|many|TRBD1|TRBV20-1
CSAGQGETQYF
TGCAGTGCTGGACAGGGTGAGACCCAGTACTTC
>TRBJ1-2|.|.|TRBV20-1
CSAVKPGRFYGYTF
TGCAGTGCGGTAAAACCCGGAAGATTCTATGGCTACACCTTC
>TRBJ2-7|many|TRBD2|TRBV6-5
CASRPLAGEQYF
TGTGCCAGCAGACCACTAGCGGGGGAGCAGTACTTC
>TRBJ1-5|few|.|TRBV4-1
CASSPREGVNQPQHF
TGCGCCAGCAGCCCAAGAGAGGGGGTCAATCAGCCCCAGCATTTT
>TRBJ1-1|few|.|TRBV5-4
CASSWDQGNTEAFF
TGTGCCAGCAGCTGGGACCAGGGGAACACTGAAGCTTTCTTT
>TRBJ2-4|many|TRBD2|TRBV28
CASSLGGGRNIQYF
TGTGCCAGCAGTTTAGGCGGGGGGCGGAACATTCAGTACTTC
>TRBJ2-7|many|.|TRBV20-1
CSAPQGGYRASGEQYF
TGCAGTGCCCCACAGGGGGGGTACAGGGCTTCAGGAGAGCAGTACTTC
>TRBJ1-5|medium-sized|.|TRBV20-1
CSARDTNQPQHF
TGCAGTGCTAGGGACACCAATCAGCCCCAGCATTTT
>TRBJ2-1|many|TRBD2|TRBV5-1
CASSLELAGYNEQFF
TGCGCCAGCAGCTTGGAACTAGCGGGTTACAATGAGCAGTTCTTC
>TRBJ2-5|many|.|TRBV2
CASSKERGYGTQYF
TGTGCCAGCAGCAAGGAAAGGGGGTATGGGACCCAGTACTTC
>TRBJ2-4|many|TRBD2|TRBV3-1
CASSQGAGLNIQYF
TGTGCCAGCAGCCAAGGAGCGGGGCTAAACATTCAGTACTTC
>TRBJ2-5|many|TRBD2|TRBV20-1
CSAETSGRGRTQYF
TGCAGTGCAGAGACTAGCGGGAGGGGTAGGACCCAGTACTTC
>TRBJ2-2|many|TRBD2|TRBV12-3/TRBV12-4
CASSDSSSGGAVDGELFF
TGTGCCAGCAGCGATTCATCTAGCGGGGGGGCGGTCGACGGGGAGCTGTTTTTT
>TRBJ2-1|many|.|TRBV7-6
CASSTGLDSDEQFF
TGTGCCAGCAGCACGGGACTCGACTCCGATGAGCAGTTCTTC
>TRBJ2-1|few|.|TRBV7-2
CASSLVAVDEQFF
TGTGCCAGCAGCTTAGTTGCAGTAGATGAGCAGTTCTTC
>TRBJ2-7|few|TRBD1|TRBV5-1
CASSFSRQGGEQYF
TGCGCCAGCAGCTTCTCCCGACAGGGCGGCGAGCAGTACTTC
>TRBJ1-4|many|.|TRBV4-1
CASSQLLFTLNNEKLFF
TGCGCCAGCAGCCAACTACTATTCACACTTAACAATGAAAAACTGTTTTTT
>TRBJ2-3|once|.|TRBV7-3
CASSSLAGRTDTQYF
TGTGCCAGCAGCTCACTGGCGGGTCGCACAGATACGCAGTATTTT
>TRBJ2-2|few|TRBD2|TRBV11-2
CASSLTSGTGELFF
TGTGCCAGCAGCTTAACTAGCGGCACCGGGGAGCTGTTTTTT
>TRBJ2-4|.|.|TRBV5-1
CASSLEGIQYF
TGCGCCAGCAGCTTGGAAGGCATTCAGTACTTC
>TRBJ1-6|many|.|TRBV3-1
CASSRRGGRGSPLHF
TGTGCCAGCAGCAGAAGGGGGGGGCGAGGATCACCCCTCCACTTT
>TRBJ1-1|many|.|TRBV6-5
CASSYFTGRIVGTEAFF
TGTGCCAGCAGTTACTTCACAGGGAGGATCGTGGGCACTGAAGCTTTCTTT
>TRBJ2-5|.|.|TRBV20-1
CSARDSARELETQYF
TGCAGTGCTAGAGATTCCGCCCGGGAATTGGAGACCCAGTACTTC
>TRBJ2-7|medium-sized|.|TRBV28
CASSPKGRGARYEQYF
TGTGCCAGCAGTCCGAAAGGGAGGGGGGCGAGGTACGAGCAGTACTTC
>TRBJ1-6|many|.|TRBV7-3
CASGESPNSPLHF
TGTGCGAGCGGGGAGTCTCCTAATTCACCCCTCCACTTT
>TRBJ2-3|.|TRBD2|TRBV6-5
CASSCPLAGSTDTQYF
TGTGCCAGCAGTTGCCCCCTAGCGGGAAGCACAGATACGCAGTATTTT
>TRBJ2-3|many|TRBD1|TRBV7-9
CASSSGQGTQYF
TGTGCCAGCAGCTCAGGACAGGGGACGCAGTATTTT
>TRBJ2-2|many|.|TRBV28
CASSFSGYTGELFF
TGTGCCAGCAGTTTCTCGGGGTACACCGGGGAGCTGTTTTTT
>TRBJ2-2|many|TRBD2|TRBV6-6
CASSYQREQVGELFF
TGTGCCAGCAGTTATCAGCGGGAGCAGGTCGGGGAGCTGTTTTTT
>TRBJ2-7|few|.|TRBV30
CAWSVQGREQYF
TGTGCCTGGAGTGTACAGGGACGCGAGCAGTACTTC
>TRBJ2-2|many|.|TRBV29-1
CSGGPNTGELFF
TGCAGCGGGGGGCCCAACACCGGGGAGCTGTTTTTT